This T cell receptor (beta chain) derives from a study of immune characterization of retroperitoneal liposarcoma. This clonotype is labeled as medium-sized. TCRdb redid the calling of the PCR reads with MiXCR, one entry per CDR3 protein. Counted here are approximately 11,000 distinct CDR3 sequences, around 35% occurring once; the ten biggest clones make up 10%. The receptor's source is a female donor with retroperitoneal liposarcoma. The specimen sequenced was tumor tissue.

In DNA form, the CDR3 reads TGTGCCAGCAGCTTCCGACAGGGGGCGAACTACGAGCAGTACTTC. It codes for CASSFRQGANYEQYF. The V gene is TRBV7-8, the J gene TRBJ2-7; 10 positions agree with TRBD1. The CDR3 spans 15 residues. Germline trimming cut 3 bases from V and 3 bases from J; bases unmatched to any gene: 5. The germline V gene encodes CDR1 SGHVS and CDR2 FQNEAQ.